These 14 T cell receptor beta chains share one sample of origin, sequenced in a study of cytomegalovirus exposure and HLA in healthy donors. 13 Jbeta primers and 60 Vbeta primers were used for the PCR. Sequencing used immunoSEQ multiplex PCR; TCRdb keeps in-frame clones, though not all of them. The sample consists of roughly 160,000 clones, roughly 73% of them appearing once. The sample consisted of PBMCs. These receptors were obtained from a woman between 35 and 50 years old in good health and CMV-seropositive.

The chain recombines TRBV18 with TRBJ1-3; D perhaps matches TRBD1 (5 bases). V gave up 4 bases and J gave up 4 bases, with 11 bases separating them. Germline V gene sequence: CDR1 KGHSH, CDR2 LQKENI. This CDR3 is 14 amino acids long. The CDR3 DNA is TGTGCCAGCTCACTTGACAGAAAAGGAAACACCATATATTTT. Translation: CASSLDRKGNTIYF.

DNA of the CDR3: TGTGCCAGCTCACCACTCTCAGGGCACGGGGAGCTGTTTTTT. Amino acids: CASSPLSGHGELFF. V gene TRBV18 combines with J gene TRBJ2-2, with D possibly being TRBD1 (5 bases). The CDR3 has 14 residues. The V end was cut by 1 base, the J end by 7 bases, with 10 bases between. Germline V gene sequence: CDR1 KGHSH, CDR2 LQKENI.

This clone came up a few times. As DNA, the CDR3 is TGCGCCAGCAGCCAGAGACAGGTTCAAGAGACCCAGTACTTC. This encodes CASSQRQVQETQYF. The genes are TRBV4-1 and TRBJ2-5, with a possible D match to TRBD1 (6 bases). V was clipped by 3 bases and J by 2 bases, with 10 bases between them. CDR1 and CDR2 from the germline V gene are MGHRA and YSYEKL. The CDR3 runs to 14 residues.

The chain has TRBV29-1 and TRBJ2-7; the D gene is possibly TRBD2 (5 bases). There are 13 residues in the CDR3. Germline V gene data show CDR1 as SQVTM and CDR2 as ANQGSEA. V shed 6 bases and J shed 0 bases, with 12 bases lying between them. CDR3 in DNA: TGCAGCGTCTTTACTAGTGACTCCTACGAGCAGTACTTC. Protein sequence: CSVFTSDSYEQYF.

As to this clone: This sample includes further DNA sequences coding for the same CDR3. The chain carries TRBV4-2 and TRBJ1-2; TRBD1 matches 7 bases. CDR1 and CDR2 (germline): LGHNA, YNFKEQ. The CDR3 is made up of 13 amino acids. V shed 4 bases and J 3 bases; nucleotides not matched to a gene: 2. The CDR3 region is CASSPDRDYGYTF. CDR3 sequence (DNA): TGTGCCAGCAGCCCTGACAGGGACTATGGCTACACCTTC.

This clone has more than one count but fewer than ten. This chain joins TRBV27 and TRBJ1-1; D unclear. Trimming stripped 4 bases from V and 1 base from J, with 10 bases between. Per germline, CDR1 MNHEY and CDR2 SMNVEV (reference sequence). The CDR3 runs 14 residues. In DNA form, the CDR3 reads TGTGCCAGCAGTTATACGGCAGGGAACACTGAAGCTTTCTTT. It specifies CASSYTAGNTEAFF.

The chain couples TRBV19 to TRBJ2-7; D gene unclear. Deletions cut 1 base from V and 2 bases from J, with 15 bases between. Germline CDR1 and CDR2: LNHDA and SQIVND (reference sequence). There are 16 residues in the CDR3. CDR3 sequence reads: CASSIAAGTQTYEQYF. CDR3 bases: TGTGCCAGTAGTATAGCCGCAGGAACTCAAACCTACGAGCAGTACTTC.

This clone has a single count. The chain uses TRBV28 and TRBJ2-7; TRBD1 matches at 8 bases. Trimming took 4 bases from V and 5 from J; bases not matched to a gene: 7. Germline CDR1 and CDR2: MDHEN and SYDVKM. This CDR3 has 14 residues. CDR3 nucleotide sequence: TGTGCCAGCAGTTCCCAGGGGGCGACTGACGAGCAGTACTTC. It encodes CASSSQGATDEQYF.

The chain carries TRBV19 and TRBJ2-1, with 11 bases that match TRBD2. CDR1 is LNHDA, CDR2 SQIVND, per germline (reference sequence). The ends lost 3 bases at V and 5 bases at J; junction bases unmatched: 6. The CDR3 covers 16 residues. The CDR3 nucleotides are TGTGCCAGTAGTATTATGGGACTAGCGGATCACAATGAGCAGTTCTTC. This encodes CASSIMGLADHNEQFF.

The rearrangement joins TRBV6-1 to TRBJ1-2; possible D gene TRBD1, 5 bases. V was shortened by 6 bases and J by 6 bases, with 8 bases between the two germline ends. The CDR3 is 11 residues long. Germline V lookup: CDR1 MNHNS, CDR2 SASEGT. The CDR3 nucleotides are TGTGCCAGCAGCCCCAGGGATGGCTACACCTTC. It is translated as CASSPRDGYTF.

This clone was counted only a few times. J is TRBJ2-5 and V is TRBV4-1, with a tentative D call TRBD2 (6 bases). The CDR3 spans 17 residues. Germline CDR1 is MGHRA and CDR2 is YSYEKL. V lost 0 bases to trimming and J lost 5 bases, with 19 bases between them. CDR3 amino acids: CASSQDIGGGVRETQYF. The CDR3, as DNA: TGCGCCAGCAGCCAAGATATTGGCGGCGGGGTGCGGGAGACCCAGTACTTC.

The chain recombines TRBV18 with TRBJ2-7; 10 bases match TRBD1. Germline loops: CDR1 KGHSH, CDR2 LQKENI. V lost 5 bases to trimming and J lost 6 bases; unmatched junction nucleotides: 7. The CDR3 has 14 residues. DNA for the CDR3: TGTGCCAGCTCAGGTGGGACAGGGGTATTCGAGCAGTACTTC. Residues: CASSGGTGVFEQYF.

CDR3 sequence reads: CASKGQHYGYTF. CDR3 DNA sequence: TGTGCCAGCAAGGGACAGCACTATGGCTACACCTTC. J is TRBJ1-2 and V is TRBV6-1; TRBD1 matches 7 bases. V dropped 7 bases and J dropped 3; count of bases not matched to a gene: 2. There are 12 residues in the CDR3. Looked up from germline, CDR1 is MNHNS and CDR2 is SASEGT.

This rearrangement joins TRBV28 to TRBJ2-1; TRBD2 agrees at 9 bases. The CDR3 extends over 15 amino acids. Germline V gene sequence: CDR1 MDHEN, CDR2 SYDVKM. The V and J ends lost 2 bases and 9 bases, in that order; junction bases with no gene match: 8. For the CDR3, the DNA is TGTGCCAGCAGTTTAGCGGGAGGGCCCTCGGGTGAGCAGTTCTTC. Translation: CASSLAGGPSGEQFF.